The 12 T cell receptor beta chains reported below all come from one sample, sequenced in a study of T cell repertoires in cytomegalovirus infection. Antigens of these TCRs are unknown. Via MiXCR, TCRdb re-called the reads, giving one row per CDR3 protein. Of about 830,000 distinct CDR3 sequences in the sample, approximately 30% were seen once. Sequencing was performed on cultured CD8+ T cells from PBMCs, taken from culture after CMV antigen stimulation. All receptors come from a human donor in good health (CMV status not recorded). Some clones in this sample may be carry-over from other donors' samples.

This clonotype has at least ten counts. The V and J genes are TRBV7-8 and TRBJ2-3, with D possibly TRBD2 on 5 matching bases. The germline CDR1 and CDR2 sequences are SGHVS and FQNEAQ. This CDR3 has 14 amino acids. V lost 1 base, J lost 2 bases, and 7 bases lay in between. In nucleotides, the CDR3 is TGTGCCAGCAGCTTAGGCGGGTTCACAGATACGCAGTATTTT. It yields the protein CASSLGGFTDTQYF.

This clonotype was recorded a few times. The chain has TRBV28 and TRBJ1-1; D is unresolved. The CDR3 has 15 amino acids. CDR1 is MDHEN, CDR2 SYDVKM, per germline. Deletions cut 1 base from V and 1 base from J, with 10 bases between. CDR3 amino acids: CASSLYEGPNTEAFF. The CDR3 DNA reads TGTGCCAGCAGTTTATACGAGGGCCCGAACACTGAAGCTTTCTTT.

This chain connects TRBV29-1 to TRBJ1-1; 9 nucleotides align to TRBD1. Trimming cost V 8 bases and J 1 base; bases outside gene matches: 14. CDR1 and CDR2 (germline): SQVTM, ANQGSEA. This CDR3 has 16 residues. CDR3 protein: CSMEYDRGFANTEAFF. CDR3 coding DNA: TGCAGCATGGAATATGACAGGGGGTTCGCGAACACTGAAGCTTTCTTT.

With respect to this clonotype: This may be a read error, as it is one base from a much larger clone. The chain links TRBV27 to TRBJ2-1; 10 bases are shared with TRBD1. The V gene end was trimmed by 6 bases and the J gene end by 7 bases; junction bases not matched to a gene: 6. CDR3 length: 14 residues. The V gene's germline CDR1 is MNHEY and CDR2 SMNVEV (reference sequence). CDR3 DNA sequence: TGTGCCAGCAGCAGACAGGGGGCGGGTAATGAGCAGTTCTTC. The encoded protein is CASSRQGAGNEQFF.

The chain has TRBV2 and TRBJ2-1; 15 positions match TRBD2. Per the germline V gene, CDR1 is SNHLY and CDR2 is FYNNEI. V gave up 7 bases and J gave up 6 bases; unmatched junction bases: 7. This CDR3 has 16 residues. CDR3 loop: CASTWTSGGASNEQFF. The DNA of the CDR3 is TGTGCCAGCACCTGGACTAGCGGGGGGGCGAGCAATGAGCAGTTCTTC.

The chain has TRBV2 and TRBJ2-3; TRBD2 aligns across 9 bases. The germline V gene has CDR1 SNHLY and CDR2 FYNNEI. J lost 2 bases, V lost 3 bases, and 3 bases had no gene match. The CDR3 runs 15 residues. In nucleotides, the CDR3 is TGTGCCAGCAGTGACGCGGGGGGGCCCACAGATACGCAGTATTTT. Residues: CASSDAGGPTDTQYF.

The chain combines TRBV12-3 or TRBV12-4 with TRBJ2-7; D might be TRBD2 (6 bases). Trimming stripped 6 bases from V and 7 bases from J, with 16 bases between. The CDR3 covers 13 residues. In DNA form, the CDR3 reads TGTGCCAGCAGCCTCGGGACCGCGGGGGAGCAGTACTTC. As protein: CASSLGTAGEQYF.

A few counts support this clonotype. The V and J genes are TRBV7-9 and TRBJ1-1; TRBD1 might be the D (6 bases). The length of the CDR3 is 15 residues. Germline CDR1 is SEHNR and CDR2 is FQNEAQ (reference sequence). The V and J ends lost 4 bases and 4 bases respectively, with 16 bases between them. CDR3 in DNA: TGTGCCAGCAGCTCGCAAGGGGGGCTGAGCACTGAAGCTTTCTTT. The encoded protein is CASSSQGGLSTEAFF.

This clonotype was found once. The genes are TRBV4-1 and TRBJ2-3; tentatively, D is TRBD2 (6 bases). V was cut by 3 bases and J by 2 bases, with 9 bases left in between. The CDR3 has 14 amino acids. Germline V gene lookup returns CDR1 MGHRA and CDR2 YSYEKL. The CDR3 reads CASSQSGLTDTQYF. CDR3 DNA: TGCGCCAGCAGCCAGAGCGGGCTCACAGATACGCAGTATTTT.

With respect to this clonotype: A read error may account for a junction end that differs from germline. V is TRBV4-1 and J is TRBJ1-6, with a possible D match to TRBD1 (5 bases). In germline, CDR1 is MGHRA, CDR2 YSYEKL. The CDR3 is 16 amino acids. The CDR3 sequence is CASRQGGLGDNSPLHF. In DNA form, the CDR3 reads TGCGCCAGCAGGCAAGGTGGATTGGGGGATAATTCACCCCTCCACTTT.

This clonotype was found a few times. This chain links TRBV6-1 with TRBJ1-5, with D hard to call. Between the trimmed V and J ends, which lost 3 bases and 5 bases, there was a span of 14 bases. Germline loops: CDR1 MNHNS, CDR2 SASEGT. The CDR3 runs to 15 residues. The CDR3 protein is CASSDKTETYQPQHF. Here the CDR3 DNA reads TGTGCCAGCAGTGATAAAACAGAGACATATCAGCCCCAGCATTTT.

The chain combines TRBV4-3 with TRBJ2-1; D gene uncertain. V dropped 0 bases and J dropped 4 bases, with 10 bases sitting between them. The V gene's germline CDR1 is LGHNA and CDR2 YSLEER. This CDR3 region has 15 residues. The CDR3 DNA follows: TGCGCCAGCAGCCAAGATCGTCAGGATTACAATGAGCAGTTCTTC. Protein: CASSQDRQDYNEQFF.